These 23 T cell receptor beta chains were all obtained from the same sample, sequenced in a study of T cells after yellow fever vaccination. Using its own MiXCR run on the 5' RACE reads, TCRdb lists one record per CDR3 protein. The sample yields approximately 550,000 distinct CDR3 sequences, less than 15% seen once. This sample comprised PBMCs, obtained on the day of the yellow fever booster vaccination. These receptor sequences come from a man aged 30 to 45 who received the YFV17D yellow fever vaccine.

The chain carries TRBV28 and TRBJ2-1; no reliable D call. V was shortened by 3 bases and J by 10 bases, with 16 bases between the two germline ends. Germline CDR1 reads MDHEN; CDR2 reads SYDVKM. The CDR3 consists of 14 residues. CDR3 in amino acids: CASSLAGSQWEQFF. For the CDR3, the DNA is TGTGCCAGCAGTTTGGCCGGGTCACAATGGGAGCAGTTCTTC.

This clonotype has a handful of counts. Here the CDR3 DNA reads TGTGCCAGCAGTCGGGGGGGTAAAGAGACCCAGTACTTC. Translation: CASSRGGKETQYF. The rearrangement uses TRBV7-2 and TRBJ2-5, with TRBD2 matching 8 bases. Looked up from germline, CDR1 is SGHTA and CDR2 is FQGNSA. Trimming at V came to 6 bases and at J to 3 bases, leaving 3 bases not matched to a gene. The CDR3 extends over 13 amino acids.

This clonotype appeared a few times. CDR3 region: CASRRSGVGNSPLHF. In DNA form, the CDR3 reads TGTGCCAGCAGACGCAGTGGGGTCGGTAATTCACCCCTCCACTTT. The chain is built from TRBV2 and TRBJ1-6; no clear D. Germline V gene lookup returns CDR1 SNHLY and CDR2 FYNNEI. V shed 6 bases and J shed 6 bases, with 15 bases lying between them. This CDR3 has 15 amino acids.

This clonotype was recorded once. This chain's CDR3 is CASSQDRLGLAGQYF. The CDR3 nucleotides are TGCGCCAGCAGCCAAGATAGGCTCGGACTAGCAGGGCAGTACTTC. This rearrangement joins TRBV4-1 to TRBJ2-7; 8 positions agree with TRBD2. The trim removed 0 bases at V and 9 bases at J, leaving 10 bases unmatched. This CDR3 has 15 residues. CDR1 is MGHRA and CDR2 is YSYEKL in the germline V gene.

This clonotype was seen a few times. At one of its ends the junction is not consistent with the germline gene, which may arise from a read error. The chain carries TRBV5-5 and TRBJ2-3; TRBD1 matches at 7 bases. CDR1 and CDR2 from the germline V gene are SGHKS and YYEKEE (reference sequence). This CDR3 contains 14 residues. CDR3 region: CASSLGSGTDTRDF. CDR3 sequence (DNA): TGTGCCAGCAGCTTGGGGAGTGGGACAGATACGCGGGATTTT.

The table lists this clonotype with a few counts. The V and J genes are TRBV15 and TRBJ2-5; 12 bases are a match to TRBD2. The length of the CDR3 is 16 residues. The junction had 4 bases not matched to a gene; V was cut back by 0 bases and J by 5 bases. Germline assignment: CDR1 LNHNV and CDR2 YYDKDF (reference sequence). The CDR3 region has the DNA TGTGCCACCAGCAGAGATCTAGCGGGAGGGTTGGAGACCCAGTACTTC. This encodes CATSRDLAGGLETQYF.

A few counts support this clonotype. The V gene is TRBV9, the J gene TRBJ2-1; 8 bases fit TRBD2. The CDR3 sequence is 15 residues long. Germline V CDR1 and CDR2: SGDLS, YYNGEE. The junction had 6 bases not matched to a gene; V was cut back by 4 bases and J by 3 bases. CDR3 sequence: CASSPESGSYNEQFF. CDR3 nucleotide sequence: TGTGCCAGCAGCCCCGAAAGCGGGAGCTACAATGAGCAGTTCTTC.

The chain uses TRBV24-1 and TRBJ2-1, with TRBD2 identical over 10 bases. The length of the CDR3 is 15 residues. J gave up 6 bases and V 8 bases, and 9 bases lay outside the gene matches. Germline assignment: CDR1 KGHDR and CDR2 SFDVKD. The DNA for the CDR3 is TGTGCCACCAAGGGCACTAGCGGGATTGTCAATGAGCAGTTCTTC. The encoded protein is CATKGTSGIVNEQFF.

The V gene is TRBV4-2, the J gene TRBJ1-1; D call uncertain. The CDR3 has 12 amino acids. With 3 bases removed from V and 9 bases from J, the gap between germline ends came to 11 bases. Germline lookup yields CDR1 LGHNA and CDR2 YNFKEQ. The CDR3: CASSQDWYQAFF. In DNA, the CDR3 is TGTGCCAGCAGCCAGGATTGGTACCAAGCTTTCTTT.

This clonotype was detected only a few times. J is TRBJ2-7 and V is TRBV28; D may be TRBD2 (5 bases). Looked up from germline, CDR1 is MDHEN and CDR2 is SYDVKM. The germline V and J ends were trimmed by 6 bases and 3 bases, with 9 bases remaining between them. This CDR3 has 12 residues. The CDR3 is CASSVDYYEQYF. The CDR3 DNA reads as TGTGCCAGCAGCGTTGACTACTACGAGCAGTACTTC.

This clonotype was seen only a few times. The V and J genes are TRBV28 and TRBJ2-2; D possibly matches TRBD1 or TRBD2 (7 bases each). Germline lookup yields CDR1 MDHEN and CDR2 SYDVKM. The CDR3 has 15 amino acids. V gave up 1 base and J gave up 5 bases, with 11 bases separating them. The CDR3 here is CASSLFQGGTGELFF. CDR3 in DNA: TGTGCCAGCAGTTTATTTCAGGGGGGGACCGGGGAGCTGTTTTTT. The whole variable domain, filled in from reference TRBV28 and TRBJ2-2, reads DVKVTQSSRYLVKRTGEKVFLECVQDMDHENMFWYRQDPGLGLRLIYFSYDVKMKEKGDIPEGYSVSREKKERFSLILESASTNQTSMYLCASSLFQGGTGELFFGEGSRLTVL.

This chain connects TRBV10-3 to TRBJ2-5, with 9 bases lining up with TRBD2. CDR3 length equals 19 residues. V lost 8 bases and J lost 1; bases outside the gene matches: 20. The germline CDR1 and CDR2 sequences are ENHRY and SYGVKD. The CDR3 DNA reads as TGTGCCATCGGAGGAGGAGGAGCTAGCGGGATGAGCACCCAAGAGACCCAGTACTTC. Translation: CAIGGGGASGMSTQETQYF.

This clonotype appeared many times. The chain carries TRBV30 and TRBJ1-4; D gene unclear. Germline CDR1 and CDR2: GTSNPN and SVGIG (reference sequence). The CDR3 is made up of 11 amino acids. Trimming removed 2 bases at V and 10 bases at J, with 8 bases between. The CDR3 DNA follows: TGTGCCTGGAGTTCAGTCGGAAAACTGTTTTTT. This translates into CAWSSVGKLFF.

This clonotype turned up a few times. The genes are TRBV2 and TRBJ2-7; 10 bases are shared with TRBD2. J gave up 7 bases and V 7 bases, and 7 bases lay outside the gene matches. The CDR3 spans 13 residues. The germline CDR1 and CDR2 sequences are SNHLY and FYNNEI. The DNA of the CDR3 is TGTGCCAGCAAGGGGACTAGCGTTTTGGAGCAGTACTTC. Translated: CASKGTSVLEQYF.

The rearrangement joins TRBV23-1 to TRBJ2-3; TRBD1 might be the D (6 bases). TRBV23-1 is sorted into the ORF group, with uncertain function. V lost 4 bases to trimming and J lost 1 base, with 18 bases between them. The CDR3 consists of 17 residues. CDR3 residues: CASSLLTGRRGTDTQYF. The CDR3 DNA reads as TGCGCCAGCAGTCTGTTGACAGGCCGTCGCGGCACAGATACGCAGTATTTT.

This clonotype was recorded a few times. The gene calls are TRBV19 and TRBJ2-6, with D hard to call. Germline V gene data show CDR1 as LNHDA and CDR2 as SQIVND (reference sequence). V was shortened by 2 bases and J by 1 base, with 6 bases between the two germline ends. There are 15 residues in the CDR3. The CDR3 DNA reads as TGTGCCAGTAGTATACTACGGTCTGGGGCCAACGTCCTGACTTTC. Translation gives CASSILRSGANVLTF.

DNA for the CDR3: TGTGCCAGCAGTCTACCCCCTCGGACAGAGACCCAGTACTTC. Translation: CASSLPPRTETQYF. The chain links TRBV12-3 or TRBV12-4 to TRBJ2-5; D ambiguous. Trimming stripped 5 bases from V and 4 bases from J, with 14 bases between. There are 14 residues in the CDR3.

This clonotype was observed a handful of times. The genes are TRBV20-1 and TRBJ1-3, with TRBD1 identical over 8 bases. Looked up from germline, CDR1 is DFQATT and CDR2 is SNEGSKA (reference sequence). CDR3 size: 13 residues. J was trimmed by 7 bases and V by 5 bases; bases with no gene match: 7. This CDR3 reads CSAGQGSGNTIYF. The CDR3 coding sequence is TGCAGTGCTGGACAGGGTTCAGGGAACACCATATATTTT.

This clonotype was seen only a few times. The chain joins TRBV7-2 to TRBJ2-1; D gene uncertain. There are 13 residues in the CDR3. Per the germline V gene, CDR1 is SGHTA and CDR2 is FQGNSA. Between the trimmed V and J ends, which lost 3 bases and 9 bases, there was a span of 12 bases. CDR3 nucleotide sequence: TGTGCCAGCAGCTTTTCGGCCGATGGTGAGCAGTTCTTC. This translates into CASSFSADGEQFF.

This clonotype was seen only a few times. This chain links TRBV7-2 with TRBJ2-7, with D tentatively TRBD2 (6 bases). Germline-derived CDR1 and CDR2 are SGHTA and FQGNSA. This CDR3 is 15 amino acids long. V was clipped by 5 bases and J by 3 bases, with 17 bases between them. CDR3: CASSLVGQGGYEQYF. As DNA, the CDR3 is TGTGCCAGCAGCCTCGTTGGGCAGGGAGGCTACGAGCAGTACTTC. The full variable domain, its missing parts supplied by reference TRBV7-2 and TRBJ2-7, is GAGVSQSPSNKVTEKGKDVELRCDPISGHTALYWYRQSLGQGLEFLIYFQGNSAPDKSGLPSDRFSAERTGGSVSTLTIQRTQQEDSAVYLCASSLVGQGGYEQYFGPGTRLTVT.

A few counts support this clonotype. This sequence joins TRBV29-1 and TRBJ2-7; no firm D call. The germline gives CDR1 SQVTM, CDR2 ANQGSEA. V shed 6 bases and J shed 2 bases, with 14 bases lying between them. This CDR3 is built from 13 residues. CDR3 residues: CSVQLRLTYEQYF. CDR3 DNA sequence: TGCAGCGTCCAATTAAGGCTCACCTACGAGCAGTACTTC.

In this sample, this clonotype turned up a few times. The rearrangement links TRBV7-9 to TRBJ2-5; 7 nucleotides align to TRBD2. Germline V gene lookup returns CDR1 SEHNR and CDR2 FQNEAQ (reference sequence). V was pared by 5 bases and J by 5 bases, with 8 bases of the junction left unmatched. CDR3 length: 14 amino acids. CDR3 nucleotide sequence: TGTGCCAGCAGCAGCACTAGCGTGGGCGAGACCCAGTACTTC. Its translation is CASSSTSVGETQYF.

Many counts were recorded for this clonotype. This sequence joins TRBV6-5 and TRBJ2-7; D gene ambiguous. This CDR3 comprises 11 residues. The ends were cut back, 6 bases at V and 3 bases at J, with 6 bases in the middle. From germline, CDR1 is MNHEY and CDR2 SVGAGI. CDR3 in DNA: TGTGCCAGCAGCTCGAACTACGAGCAGTACTTC. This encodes CASSSNYEQYF.